The 15 T cell receptor beta chains reported below all come from one sample, sequenced in a study of T cell responses to AZD1222 COVID-19 vaccine (dated by TCRdb to the early 2020s). Preparation of the library involved the immunoSEQ multiplex PCR assay. As stored in TCRdb, this immuneACCESS dataset retains in-frame rearrangements with V and J assigned. A fraction of the clones does not appear; measured against another copy, unresolved V genes explain less than half of the discrepancy, and the remainder lacks a known reason. This sample holds under 150,000 clones; roughly nine tenths were observed only once. The ten largest account for 1.6% of the sample. Interpreted using the paper, the time point label stands for: about 28 days (+/-7) after the second vaccine dose. Sequences were derived from peripheral blood, sampled 28 days after the second AZD1222 dose. The receptors shown here come from an adult who received the AZD1222 COVID-19 vaccine.

This chain connects TRBV19 to TRBJ2-1; 7 bases agree with TRBD2. CDR3 length: 15 amino acids. Per germline, CDR1 LNHDA and CDR2 SQIVND (reference sequence). With 2 bases clipped from V and 2 bases from J, the junction kept 3 bases outside the gene matches. Written as DNA, the CDR3 is TGTGCCAGTAGTATACTAGCGGAGACCTACAATGAGCAGTTCTTC. This codes for CASSILAETYNEQFF.

The chain links TRBV29-1 to TRBJ2-2; the match to TRBD1 covers 8 bases. Trimming at V came to 6 bases and at J to 3 bases, leaving 9 bases not matched to a gene. The germline V gene has CDR1 SQVTM and CDR2 ANQGSEA. This CDR3 has 15 residues. The CDR3 sequence is CSVADRVTDTGELFF. The CDR3 DNA reads TGCAGCGTAGCGGACAGGGTGACGGACACCGGGGAGCTGTTTTTT.

The genes are TRBV2 and TRBJ2-1; the match to TRBD2 covers 12 bases. The length of the CDR3 is 14 residues. Looked up from germline, CDR1 is SNHLY and CDR2 is FYNNEI. Trimming at V came to 6 bases and at J to 9 bases, leaving 6 bases not matched to a gene. The CDR3 bases are TGTGCCAGCAGCTGGACTAGCGGGATGCCTGAGCAGTTCTTC. Its translation: CASSWTSGMPEQFF.

V and J are TRBV9 and TRBJ1-2; the D is unclear. The CDR3 has 15 amino acids. The V gene's germline CDR1 is SGDLS and CDR2 YYNGEE. Trimming removed 4 bases at V and 2 bases at J, with 15 bases between. The CDR3, as DNA: TGTGCCAGCAGCCCCATGGAATGGGTCAACTATGGCTACACCTTC. Translating gives CASSPMEWVNYGYTF.

The V gene is TRBV7-2, the J gene TRBJ2-2; 12 nucleotides agree with TRBD2. Germline V gene sequence: CDR1 SGHTA, CDR2 FQGNSA. There are 18 residues in the CDR3. The ends lost 5 bases at V and 1 base at J; junction bases unmatched: 8. The CDR3 DNA is TGTGCCAGCAGCCTTCAGACTAGCGGGAGAGGGAACACCGGGGAGCTGTTTTTT. As protein: CASSLQTSGRGNTGELFF.

The chain has TRBV14 and TRBJ1-1; TRBD1 agrees at 9 bases. The CDR3 spans 16 residues. In germline, CDR1 is SGHDN, CDR2 FVKESK. V lost 5 bases to trimming and J lost 3 bases; unmatched junction nucleotides: 10. The CDR3 loop is CASSERTGARHTEAFF. As DNA, the CDR3 is TGTGCCAGCAGCGAACGGACAGGGGCAAGGCACACTGAAGCTTTCTTT.

As DNA, the CDR3 is TGTGCCAGCAGTACGGACCGGAGTAGCAATCAGCCCCAGCATTTT. This translates into CASSTDRSSNQPQHF. This chain connects TRBV27 to TRBJ1-5; D remains unclear. Germline V gene lookup returns CDR1 MNHEY and CDR2 SMNVEV (reference sequence). V lost 5 bases, J lost 0 bases, and 11 bases lay in between. CDR3 length: 15 residues.

This clone was seen only once. The CDR3 sequence is CANSPSPGEKLFF. As DNA, the CDR3 is TGTGCCAACTCACCCTCCCCGGGGGAAAAACTGTTTTTT. The V gene is TRBV5-4, the J gene TRBJ1-4; D remains ambiguous. Germline V lookup: CDR1 SGHNT, CDR2 YYREEE (reference sequence). Trimming removed 9 bases from V and 8 bases from J, with 17 bases in between. The CDR3 totals 13 residues.

This clone was found once. The chain couples TRBV7-3 to TRBJ1-1, with D uncertain. This CDR3 has 12 residues. Trimming removed 6 bases from V and 1 base from J, with 6 bases in between. Germline V gene lookup returns CDR1 SGHTA and CDR2 FQGTGA. The CDR3 DNA is TGTGCCAGCAGGTCGGGGAACACTGAAGCTTTCTTT. As protein: CASRSGNTEAFF.

The chain carries TRBV11-3 and TRBJ1-1; no clear D. Germline V gene data show CDR1 as SGHNT and CDR2 as YENEEA. This CDR3 is 14 amino acids long. The germline V and J ends were trimmed by 1 base and 0 bases, with 6 bases remaining between them. CDR3 residues: CASSLAEMNTEAFF. The CDR3 bases are TGTGCCAGCAGCTTAGCCGAGATGAACACTGAAGCTTTCTTT.

The V call is TRBV4-1, the J call TRBJ2-5; possible D gene TRBD2, 5 bases. Germline CDR1 is MGHRA and CDR2 is YSYEKL. V lost 5 bases and J 1 base, leaving 11 bases between the germline ends. The CDR3 loop spans 14 amino acids. The CDR3 region has the DNA TGCGCCAGCAGCGAAGGTAGCGTCCAAGAGACCCAGTACTTC. Its translation is CASSEGSVQETQYF.

This sequence joins TRBV3-1 (or the pseudogene TRBV3-2) and TRBJ2-5; D gene uncertain. Germline CDR1 LGHDT, CDR2 YNNKEL (reference sequence). Trimming shortened V by 1 base and J by 5 bases, and 11 bases separated the two germline ends. CDR3 length equals 14 residues. For the CDR3, the DNA is TGTGCCAGCAGCCAAGGTCTAGGTCCGGAGACCCAGTACTTC. It is translated as CASSQGLGPETQYF.

The rearrangement joins TRBV2 to TRBJ2-1, with 8 bases aligning to TRBD2. Unmatched junction bases numbered 12, after V lost 1 base and J lost 7 bases. The CDR3 spans 17 residues. The germline V gene encodes CDR1 SNHLY and CDR2 FYNNEI. CDR3 DNA: TGTGCCAGCAGTGAAGAAAGGACGGGAGGGAAGAAAAATGAGCAGTTCTTC. Translated, it gives CASSEERTGGKKNEQFF.

The chain recombines TRBV21-1 with TRBJ2-5; TRBD1, as called in the table, went unchecked against the DNA. TRBV21-1 is termed a pseudogene. The CDR3 contains 15 residues. The CDR3 DNA is TGTGCCAGCAGCACCCGGGACAGGGGTTCAGAGACCCAGTACTTC. Its translation is CASSTRDRGSETQYF.

This chain links TRBV19 with TRBJ1-2, with D hard to call. Trimming took off 3 bases at V and 6 bases at J, with 11 bases between the two ends. The length of the CDR3 is 13 residues. CDR1 is LNHDA, CDR2 SQIVND, per germline (reference sequence). As DNA, the CDR3 is TGTGCCAGTAGTATGGGGATCTCAGATGGCTACACCTTC. Translated: CASSMGISDGYTF.